This T cell receptor (beta chain) is from a study of cytomegalovirus exposure and HLA in healthy donors. Study-level points and caveats: While the bulk of TCR sequences proved rare, some public TCRs turned up in many donors. Investigators reported 150 to 200 TCR beta chains as tied to cytomegalovirus. When presence/absence was analysed, sequencing depth was taken to be roughly uniform across donors.

Details on this clone: Its antigen is unidentified.

Germline V CDR1 and CDR2: SGHRS, YFSETQ. Losses at the gene ends were 0 bases for V and 0 bases for J; bases not matched to a gene: 0. The CDR3 runs to 15 residues. Primers for the PCR totalled 60 Vbeta and 13 Jbeta. TCRdb's table, derived via immunoSEQ multiplex PCR, lists solely in-frame clones and lacks some. This sample yields some 140,000 clones, of which 70% to 80% are seen a single time; over 6% belongs to the top ten. The sequenced material came from PBMCs. This TCR derives from a young man in good health and CMV-seropositive. The chain carries TRBV5-1 and TRBJ2-3; 8 nucleotides line up with TRBD2. CDR3 region: CASSLASGSTDTQYF. The CDR3 DNA reads as TGCGCCAGCAGCTTGGCTAGCGGGAGCACAGATACGCAGTATTTT. Together with reference TRBV5-1 and TRBJ2-3, the CDR3 gives the full variable domain: KAGVTQTPRYLIKTRGQQVTLSCSPISGHRSVSWYQQTPGQGLQFLFEYFSETQRNKGNFPGRFSGRQFSNSRSEMNVSTLELGDSALYLCASSLASGSTDTQYFGPGTRLTVL.